This record covers a single T cell receptor beta chain. Source study methods: Estimated nucleated cell counts came from reference gene primer amplification. The data were produced by immunoSEQ multiplex PCR, yet TCRdb's version contains in-frame clones alone and is incomplete. That table furnishes V, J and clone size, whereas the DNA furnished D and trimming. The data show about 300,000 clones, with about 90% seen just once and over 1.2% held by the top ten. Trimming stripped 5 bases from V and 9 bases from J, with 17 bases between. This CDR3 is built from 14 residues. Germline V gene data show CDR1 as PRHDT and CDR2 as FYEKMQ (reference sequence). This sample is part of a study of blood T cell repertoires in COVID-19. In the study overall: Sites across the United States, Italy and Spain contributed samples from acute and convalescent COVID-19.

The sample taken for sequencing was peripheral blood. The clonotype originates from a woman in her 40s who had recovered from COVID-19. V gene TRBV13 combines with J gene TRBJ2-1; D is possibly TRBD1 (6 bases). In DNA form, the CDR3 reads TGTGCCAGCAGCGAGAAACCCGGACAGTCTGAGCAGTTCTTC. Its protein product is CASSEKPGQSEQFF.